This T cell receptor (beta chain) is from a study of blood T cells in healthy people across ages. Each donor gave 9 to 10 milliliters of peripheral blood. Notes on this clonotype: Its antigen is still unknown.

Study observations and caveats: A conclusive naive versus antigen-experienced comparison was prevented by the unsorted PBMCs. Per million T cells, TCR beta diversity dropped about linearly as age rose.

V was shortened by 3 bases and J by 0 bases, with 16 bases between the two germline ends. This CDR3 region has 16 residues. CDR1 and CDR2 (germline): DFQATT, SNEGSKA (reference sequence). PCR was performed a second time for about 6 to 12 cycles using a sample-barcoded 5' primer and a J-beta primer mix. The template-switch adaptor was a 5' adaptor with 12 random nucleotides. It tagged each cDNA molecule. TCRdb called the 5' RACE reads again in MiXCR, with one record for every CDR3 protein. The sample includes more than 1,000,000 distinct CDR3 sequences, approximately 25% of them seen just once. The same specimen was also included in a second study, on T cells of mothers and their children.

Sequencing was carried out using blood. The J gene is TRBJ2-3, the V gene TRBV20-1; D may match TRBD1 or TRBD2 (5 bases each). The TCR originated in a girl aged 2-10 years in good health. The CDR3 bases are TGCAGTGCTAGGGGGGTTCGAGCGGTTAGCACAGATACGCAGTATTTT. Its protein is CSARGVRAVSTDTQYF.